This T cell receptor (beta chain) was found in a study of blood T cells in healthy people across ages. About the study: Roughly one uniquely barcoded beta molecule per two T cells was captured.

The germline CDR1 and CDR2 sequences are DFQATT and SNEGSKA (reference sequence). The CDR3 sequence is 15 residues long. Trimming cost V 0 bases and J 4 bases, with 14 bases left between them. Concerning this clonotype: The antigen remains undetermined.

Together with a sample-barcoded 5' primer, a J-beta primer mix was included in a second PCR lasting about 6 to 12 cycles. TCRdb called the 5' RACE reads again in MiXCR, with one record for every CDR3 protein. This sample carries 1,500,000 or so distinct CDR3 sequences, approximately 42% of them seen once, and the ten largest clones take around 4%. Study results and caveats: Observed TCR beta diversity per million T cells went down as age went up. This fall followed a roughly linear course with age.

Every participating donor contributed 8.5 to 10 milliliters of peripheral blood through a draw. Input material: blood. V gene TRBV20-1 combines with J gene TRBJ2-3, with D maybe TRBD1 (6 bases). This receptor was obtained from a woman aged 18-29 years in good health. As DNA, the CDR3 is TGCAGTGCTAGAGAAGGGGGACGAGGATCAGATACGCAGTATTTT. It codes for CSAREGGRGSDTQYF.